The clone carrying this TCR beta chain was counted ten times or more. Its target is unknown. The observed sequence ends 3 residues before the CDR3 terminus, with the missing tail filled in from the germline J gene. Germline V gene sequence: CDR1 SSHAT, CDR2 FNYEAQ (reference sequence). The CDR3 has 13 amino acids. Trimming stripped 1 base from V and 3 bases from J, with 6 bases between. Reduced serum IgG, IgA and/or IgM plus specific antibody deficiency defined CVID. Of CVID subjects, 15 were female and fewer than 30 male, mean age roughly 37. The data belong to a study of T cell clonality in common variable immunodeficiency. The method was immunoSEQ multiplex PCR; TCRdb's version includes in-frame clones alone and lacks a portion of them. The sample is made up of 30,000 to 40,000 clones, none counted only once. Study-wide findings and caveats: Fewer deletions and N-nucleotide insertions were reportedly seen in common variable immunodeficiency TCR beta sequences. The cause of increased CVID clonality remains unclear without subpopulation sequencing.

This rearrangement joins TRBV7-7 to TRBJ2-5; D is undetermined. The source material was peripheral blood mononuclear cells. The TCR was taken from a human donor with common variable immunodeficiency. The chain's CDR3 is CASSLGPEETQYF. The part of the CDR3 DNA that was read is TGTGCCAGCAGCTTAGGCCCAGAAGAGACC.